The rows below give T cell receptor beta chains drawn from one sample of a study of T cells in Graves' hyperthyroidism and ophthalmopathy. TCRdb recomputed calls from the multiplex PCR reads with MiXCR, one row per CDR3 protein. The table lists about 550,000 distinct CDR3 sequences, around 21% of them singletons, with about a quarter in the top ten. Sequencing was performed on blood. Receptors were obtained from a man aged 18 to 30 with Graves' hyperthyroidism. Both conserved end residues are part of each CDR3.

v_gene: TRBV30; j_gene: TRBJ2-2; CDR3aa: CACQGGRDTGELFF
v_gene: TRBV6-1; j_gene: TRBJ2-7; CDR3aa: CASRSGVGSYEQYF
v_gene: TRBV6-5; j_gene: TRBJ2-2; CDR3aa: CASSSGLEDRGPRTGELFF
v_gene: TRBV30; j_gene: TRBJ2-7; CDR3aa: CAWRSSGGWEQYF
v_gene: TRBV6-2/TRBV6-3; j_gene: TRBJ2-2; CDR3aa: CASSYRGTNTGELFF
v_gene: TRBV19; j_gene: TRBJ2-2; CDR3aa: CASSIGGGELFF
v_gene: TRBV12-3/TRBV12-4; j_gene: TRBJ2-7; CDR3aa: CASSLAERAYEQYF
v_gene: TRBV11-2; j_gene: TRBJ2-7; CDR3aa: CASSLGTSGHYEQYF
v_gene: TRBV12-3/TRBV12-4; j_gene: TRBJ2-7; CDR3aa: CASSPGRFYEQYF
v_gene: TRBV12-3/TRBV12-4; j_gene: TRBJ1-5; CDR3aa: CASSFETGGNNNQPQHF
v_gene: TRBV19; j_gene: TRBJ1-2; CDR3aa: CASSIGAADGYTF
v_gene: TRBV6-5; j_gene: TRBJ2-2; CDR3aa: CASSYLRVRGTGELFF
v_gene: TRBV6-5; j_gene: TRBJ2-7; CDR3aa: CASSYGREYEQYF
v_gene: TRBV12-3/TRBV12-4; j_gene: TRBJ1-5; CDR3aa: CASSLRQGTYQPQHF
v_gene: TRBV10-2; j_gene: TRBJ1-2; CDR3aa: CASSEPEDYGYTF
v_gene: TRBV14; j_gene: TRBJ2-7; CDR3aa: CASSLTSGRDREQYF
v_gene: TRBV24-1; j_gene: TRBJ2-5; CDR3aa: CATSDFPGQGARETQYF
v_gene: TRBV7-8; j_gene: TRBJ2-4; CDR3aa: CASSLSGGSVDIQYF
v_gene: TRBV5-1; j_gene: TRBJ1-2; CDR3aa: CASFPRARCYGYTF
v_gene: TRBV27; j_gene: TRBJ2-7; CDR3aa: CASSLQGDYYEQYF
v_gene: TRBV6-5; j_gene: TRBJ1-1; CDR3aa: CASSYHSRSTEAFF
v_gene: TRBV6-2/TRBV6-3; j_gene: TRBJ2-3; CDR3aa: CASSPYAWEGATDTQYF